A single T cell receptor beta chain is shown here with its context. Its antigen is not known. The protocol was immunoSEQ multiplex PCR, while the TCRdb copy is restricted to in-frame clones and leaves out a portion. The table includes fewer than 8,000 clones, almost 80% detected once. This sample is drawn from a study of PD-1 blockade in classical Hodgkin lymphoma. General study findings and limits: Similar baseline diversity was found in complete responders and newly diagnosed patients. As was reported, newly diagnosed patients showed lower baseline TCR diversity than healthy donors did. A significant rise in TCR diversity was seen by C4D1 for CD4+ cells but not for CD8+ cells.

The V and J ends lost 5 bases and 2 bases respectively, with 10 bases between them. Germline CDR1 and CDR2: MGHRA and YSYEKL. The CDR3 is 14 amino acids. Relapse was seen in all patients after autologous stem cell transplantation, and brentuximab vedotin exposure was variable. From thawed PBMCs, CD4+ T cells were purified using magnetic negative selection. The TCR was taken from a human donor with classical Hodgkin lymphoma. The chain carries TRBV4-1 and TRBJ1-3, with unresolved D. The sequences come from CD4+ T cells from blood, collected at baseline. The CDR3 DNA sequence: TGCGCCAGCAGCGAACGGGTCACTGGAAACACCATATATTTT. Protein sequence: CASSERVTGNTIYF.